This T cell receptor (beta chain) originates from a study of blood T cell repertoires in COVID-19. Study summary: COVID-19 samples collected from the United States, Italy and Spain covered acute and convalescent phases.

Germline-derived CDR1 and CDR2 are SGHRS and YFSETQ. CDR3 length: 16 residues. V was clipped by 0 bases and J by 5 bases; unmatched bases: 5. Libraries were prepared by immunoSEQ multiplex PCR; TCRdb keeps only in-frame clonotypes and omits some of them. The sample contains about 300,000 clones, roughly nine tenths of which appear only once. The chain employs TRBV5-1 and TRBJ1-5; 10 bases agree with TRBD1. The origin of this receptor is a woman aged 25 to 39 with COVID-19, enrolled during active disease. The sample was peripheral blood. The CDR3 region is CASSLDGTGAHQPQHF. The CDR3 region has the DNA TGCGCCAGCAGCTTGGACGGGACAGGGGCACATCAGCCCCAGCATTTT. Full variable domain (remainder filled in from reference TRBV5-1 and TRBJ1-5): KAGVTQTPRYLIKTRGQQVTLSCSPISGHRSVSWYQQTPGQGLQFLFEYFSETQRNKGNFPGRFSGRQFSNSRSEMNVSTLELGDSALYLCASSLDGTGAHQPQHFGDGTRLSIL.